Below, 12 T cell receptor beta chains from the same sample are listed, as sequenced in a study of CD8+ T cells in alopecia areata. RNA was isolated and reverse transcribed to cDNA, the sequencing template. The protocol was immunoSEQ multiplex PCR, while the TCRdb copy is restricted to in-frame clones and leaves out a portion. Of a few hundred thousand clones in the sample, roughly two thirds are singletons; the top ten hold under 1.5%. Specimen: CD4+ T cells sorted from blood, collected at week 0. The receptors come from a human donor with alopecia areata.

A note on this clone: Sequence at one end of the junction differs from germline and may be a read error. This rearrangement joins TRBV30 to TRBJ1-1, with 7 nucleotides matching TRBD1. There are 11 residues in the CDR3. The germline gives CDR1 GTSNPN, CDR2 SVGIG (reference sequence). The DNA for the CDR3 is TGTGCCTGGAGTGTACCCACAGGGGTTAAATTT. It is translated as CAWSVPTGVKF.

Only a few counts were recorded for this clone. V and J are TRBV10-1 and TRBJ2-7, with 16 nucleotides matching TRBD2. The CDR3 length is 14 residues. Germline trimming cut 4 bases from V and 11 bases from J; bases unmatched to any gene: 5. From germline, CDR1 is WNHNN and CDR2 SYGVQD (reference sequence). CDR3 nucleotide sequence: TGCGCCAGCAGTGCGGGACTAGCGGGGGGGCCGAAGTACTTC. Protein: CASSAGLAGGPKYF.

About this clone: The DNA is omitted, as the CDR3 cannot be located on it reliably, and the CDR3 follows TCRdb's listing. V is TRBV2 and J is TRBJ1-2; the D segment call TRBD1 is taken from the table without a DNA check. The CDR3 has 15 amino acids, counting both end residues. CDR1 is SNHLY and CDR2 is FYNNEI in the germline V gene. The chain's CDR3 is CASILVDSANYGYTF.

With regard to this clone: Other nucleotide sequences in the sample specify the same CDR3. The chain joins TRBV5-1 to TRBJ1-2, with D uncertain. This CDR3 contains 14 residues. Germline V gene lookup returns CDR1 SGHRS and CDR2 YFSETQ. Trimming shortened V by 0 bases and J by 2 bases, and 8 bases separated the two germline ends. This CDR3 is CASSLESPNYGYTF. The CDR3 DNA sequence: TGCGCCAGCAGCTTGGAGTCCCCCAACTATGGCTACACCTTC.

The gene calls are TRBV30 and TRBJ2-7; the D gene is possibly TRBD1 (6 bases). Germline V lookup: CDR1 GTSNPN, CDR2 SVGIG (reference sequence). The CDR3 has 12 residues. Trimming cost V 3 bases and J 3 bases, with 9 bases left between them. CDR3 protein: CAWREGGYEQYF. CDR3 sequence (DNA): TGTGCCTGGAGAGAAGGGGGCTACGAGCAGTACTTC.

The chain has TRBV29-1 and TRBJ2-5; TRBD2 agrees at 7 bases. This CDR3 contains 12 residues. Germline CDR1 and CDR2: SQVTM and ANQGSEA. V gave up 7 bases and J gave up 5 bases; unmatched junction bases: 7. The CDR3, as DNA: TGCAGCGCTTGGGAGGGTGGTGAGACCCAGTACTTC. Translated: CSAWEGGETQYF.

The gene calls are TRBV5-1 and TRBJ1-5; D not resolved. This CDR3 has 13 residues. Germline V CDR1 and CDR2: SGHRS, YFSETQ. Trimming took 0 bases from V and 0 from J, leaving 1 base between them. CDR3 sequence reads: CASSLGSNQPQHF. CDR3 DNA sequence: TGCGCCAGCAGCTTGGGTAGCAATCAGCCCCAGCATTTT.

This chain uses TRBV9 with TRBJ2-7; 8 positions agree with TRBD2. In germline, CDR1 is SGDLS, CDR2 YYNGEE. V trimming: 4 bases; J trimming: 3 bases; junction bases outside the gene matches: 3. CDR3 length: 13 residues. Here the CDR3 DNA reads TGTGCCAGCAGCCCGGGGGGGGGCTACGAGCAGTACTTC. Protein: CASSPGGGYEQYF.

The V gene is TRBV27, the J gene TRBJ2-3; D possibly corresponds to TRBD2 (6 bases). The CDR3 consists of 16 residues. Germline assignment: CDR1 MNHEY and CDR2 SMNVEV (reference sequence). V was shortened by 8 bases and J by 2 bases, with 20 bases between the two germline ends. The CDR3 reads CASGTRVPGVTDTQYF. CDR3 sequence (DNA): TGTGCCAGCGGAACCCGGGTTCCGGGGGTCACAGATACGCAGTATTTT.

CDR3 residues: CAISERATGSYEQYF. CDR3 DNA sequence: TGTGCCATCAGTGAGCGAGCGACAGGGTCCTACGAGCAGTACTTC. The V call is TRBV10-3, the J call TRBJ2-7, with 7 bases that match TRBD1. CDR3 length: 15 amino acids. Germline trimming cut 2 bases from V and 1 base from J; bases unmatched to any gene: 5. CDR1 and CDR2 (germline): ENHRY, SYGVKD.

The DNA for the CDR3 is TGCAGCGCCCCCGGGGGGACCCAAGAGACCCAGTACTTC. Translation: CSAPGGTQETQYF. The V gene is TRBV29-1, the J gene TRBJ2-5; 7 bases line up with TRBD2. Germline lookup yields CDR1 SQVTM and CDR2 ANQGSEA. The CDR3 runs 13 residues. After removal of 7 bases from V and 1 base from J, the junction contained 6 bases not matched to a gene.

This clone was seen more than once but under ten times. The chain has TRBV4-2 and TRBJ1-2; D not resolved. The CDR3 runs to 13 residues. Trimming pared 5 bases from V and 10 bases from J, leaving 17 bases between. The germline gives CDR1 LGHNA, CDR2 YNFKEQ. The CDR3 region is CASSSSFPRDYTF. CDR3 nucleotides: TGTGCCAGCAGCAGTTCCTTCCCCCGCGACTACACCTTC.